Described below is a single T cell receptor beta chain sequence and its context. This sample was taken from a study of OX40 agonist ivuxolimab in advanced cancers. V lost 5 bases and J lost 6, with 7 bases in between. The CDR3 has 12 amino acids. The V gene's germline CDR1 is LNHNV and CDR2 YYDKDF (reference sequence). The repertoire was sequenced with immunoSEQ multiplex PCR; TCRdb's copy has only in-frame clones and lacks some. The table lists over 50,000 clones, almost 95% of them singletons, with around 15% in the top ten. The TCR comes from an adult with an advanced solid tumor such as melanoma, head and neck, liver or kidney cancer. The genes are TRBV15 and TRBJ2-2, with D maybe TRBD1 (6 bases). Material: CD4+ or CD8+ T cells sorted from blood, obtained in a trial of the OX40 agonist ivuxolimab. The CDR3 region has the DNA TGTGCCACCAGCCCAGGGGCCGGGGAGCTGTTTTTT. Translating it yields CATSPGAGELFF.